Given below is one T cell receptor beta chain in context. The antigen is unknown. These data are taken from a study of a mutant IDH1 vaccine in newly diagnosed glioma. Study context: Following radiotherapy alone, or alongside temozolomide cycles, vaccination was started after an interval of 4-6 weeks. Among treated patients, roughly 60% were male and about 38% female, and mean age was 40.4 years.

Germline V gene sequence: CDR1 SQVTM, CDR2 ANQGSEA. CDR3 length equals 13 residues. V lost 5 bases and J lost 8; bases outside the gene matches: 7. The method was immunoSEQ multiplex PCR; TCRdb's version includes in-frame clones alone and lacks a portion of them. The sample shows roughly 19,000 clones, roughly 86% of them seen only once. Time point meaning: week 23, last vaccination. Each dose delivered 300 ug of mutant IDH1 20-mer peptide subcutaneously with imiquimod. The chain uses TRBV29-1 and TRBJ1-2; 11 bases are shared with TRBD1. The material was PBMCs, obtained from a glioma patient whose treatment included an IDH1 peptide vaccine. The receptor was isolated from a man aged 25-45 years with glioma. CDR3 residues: CSVIGQGAGGYTF. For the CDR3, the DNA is TGCAGCGTTATAGGACAGGGGGCGGGGGGCTACACCTTC.